Listed below are T cell receptor beta chains from one sample, sequenced in a study of tumor and adjacent non-tumor tissue in lung cancer. TCRdb ran MiXCR on the multiplex PCR reads and lists one entry per CDR3 protein. The table records 100,000 to 150,000 distinct CDR3 sequences, roughly 67% of them present only once. Sequencing was performed on lung tumor tissue. These receptors originate from a man younger than 40 with non-small cell lung cancer. Both conserved end residues are part of each CDR3. A D gene is named only where the DNA matches it firmly. Not all rows give a size; the values are once, few, many and, for expanded clones, a class.

V gene	J gene	clone size	D gene	CDR3 DNA	CDR3 protein
TRBV20-1	TRBJ2-6	many	NA	TGCAGTGCTAGAGGGGACCTCTTTGAGGCTGGGGCCAACGTCCTGACTTTC	CSARGDLFEAGANVLTF
TRBV11-2	TRBJ2-7	once	NA	TGTGCCAGCAGCTTATATCTAGGGGCAGCAGGAGGTAGCGAGCAGTACTTC	CASSLYLGAAGGSEQYF
TRBV19	TRBJ1-1	few	NA	TGTGCCAGTAGTCCCTCCGGGACTAACACTGAAGCTTTCTTT	CASSPSGTNTEAFF
TRBV29-1	TRBJ2-1	many	NA	TGCAGCGTTGTTCGGCCCAGGTGGAATGAGCAGTTCTTC	CSVVRPRWNEQFF
TRBV11-2	TRBJ2-3	NA	NA	TGTGCCAGCAGCTTAGGGGGTGGGGGCGCGGATACGCAGTATTTT	CASSLGGGGADTQYF
TRBV11-2	TRBJ2-7	NA	TRBD1	TGTGCCAGCAGTCCGAACAGGGGACACAAGCAGTACTTC	CASSPNRGHKQYF
TRBV11-2	TRBJ2-5	NA	NA	TGTGCCACCGCGCTCCTTGAAGAGACCCAGTACTTC	CATALLEETQYF
TRBV20-1	TRBJ2-5	many	NA	TGCAGTGCTAGTGTGGCAGGAAAGGAGACCCAGTACTTC	CSASVAGKETQYF
TRBV11-2	TRBJ2-7	NA	NA	TGTGCCATCAGCTCACTTTCCAGAGGTGGGCACTTC	CAISSLSRGGHF
TRBV4-1	TRBJ2-5	NA	TRBD1	TGCACCAGCAGCCCGTCGTGGACAGGGACATGGGGGGAGACCCAGTACTTC	CTSSPSWTGTWGETQYF
TRBV11-2	TRBJ1-1	NA	NA	TGTGCCAGCAGCTATCAGGAACCCACTGAAGCTTTCTTT	CASSYQEPTEAFF
TRBV5-1	TRBJ1-6	few	NA	TGCGCCAGCAGCTTGTTCGCAGGGCGGAATTCACCCCTCCACTTT	CASSLFAGRNSPLHF
TRBV11-3	TRBJ2-2	NA	TRBD2	TGTGCCAGTTGTCGGACTAGCAGGGGATTAACGGAGCTGTTTTTT	CASCRTSRGLTELFF
TRBV6-6	TRBJ1-2	NA	NA	TGTACCAGCAGTAAAGGGACCACCGGGACCGCTTATGGCTACACCTTC	CTSSKGTTGTAYGYTF
TRBV4-3	TRBJ2-7	few	TRBD1	TGCGCCAGCAGCCAAGGCTCCCCTCTCGGGACAGGGGGCCCCTACGAGCAGTACTTC	CASSQGSPLGTGGPYEQYF
TRBV24-1	TRBJ2-3	few	TRBD1	TGTGCCACCAGTGATTTGGCCCTGACAGGGGGATCAGATACGCAGTATTTT	CATSDLALTGGSDTQYF
TRBV5-6	TRBJ1-5	NA	NA	TGTGCCAGCAGCTTGGACGTGGCGCGCAATCAACCCCAGCATTTT	CASSLDVARNQPQHF
TRBV11-3	TRBJ2-3	NA	TRBD2	TGTGCAAGCAGCTTAACTAGCGTGGCCACAGATACGCAGTATTTT	CASSLTSVATDTQYF
TRBV4-1	TRBJ2-5	many	NA	TGCGCCAGCAGCCAAGGGGGGTACGAGACCCAGTACTTC	CASSQGGYETQYF
TRBV20-1	TRBJ2-7	once	NA	TGCAGTGCTATGGGGATTAGATCCTACGAGCAGTACTTC	CSAMGIRSYEQYF
TRBV10-3	TRBJ1-2	NA	NA	TGTGCCATCAGCCCGACGGAGTTACGGGATGGCTACGCCTTC	CAISPTELRDGYAF
TRBV12-3/TRBV12-4	TRBJ2-3	NA	TRBD2	TGTGCCAGCAGTTTGATAGTAAGACTAGCGGGAGGATCAGATACGCAGTATTTT	CASSLIVRLAGGSDTQYF
TRBV20-1	TRBJ2-5	once	NA	TGTAGTGCTAGAGCCGGGTCCAACCACCCGGTCCAAGAGACCCAGTACTTC	CSARAGSNHPVQETQYF
TRBV20-1	TRBJ2-7	large	NA	TGCAGTGCTAGCGGGGAAGACGTCTACGAGCAGTACTTC	CSASGEDVYEQYF
TRBV29-1	TRBJ2-1	many	NA	TGCAGCGTTGAACAGGGCAATGAGCAGTTCTTC	CSVEQGNEQFF
TRBV6-6	TRBJ1-5	once	NA	TGCGCCAGCAGAGCATGGGTTAGCAATCAGCCTCAGCATTTT	CASRAWVSNQPQHF
TRBV29-1	TRBJ1-2	NA	NA	TGCAGCGCCGGGGGAATGGCGTATGGCCACACCTTC	CSAGGMAYGHTF
TRBV11-2	TRBJ1-1	many	NA	TGTGCCAGCAGCTTACACGGTGTGACTGAAGCTTTCTTT	CASSLHGVTEAFF
TRBV11-1	TRBJ2-3	NA	NA	TGTGCCAGCAGCCCAGTGGGGGGTAACTCAGATACGCAGTATTTT	CASSPVGGNSDTQYF
TRBV13	TRBJ2-1	NA	NA	TGTGCCAGCAGCTTAGCTCAGATCTACAATGAGCAGTTCTTC	CASSLAQIYNEQFF
TRBV28	TRBJ2-1	NA	NA	TGTGCCAGCAGTTCCCCCATAGCGGACAAGAGCTCCTACAATGAGCACTCCTTC	CASSSPIADKSSYNEHSF
TRBV20-1	TRBJ1-2	NA	TRBD1	TGCAGTGCTAGAGGCCCCTCGGGACAGGGGGCCAAATACTATGGCTACATCTTC	CSARGPSGQGAKYYGYIF